A single sample is the source of the 30 T cell receptor beta chains below, sequenced in a study of T-cell memory formation after mild COVID-19 (dated by TCRdb to 2020 to 2023). The method behind the library was 5' RACE. Sequencing relied on an Illumina NovaSeq 6000. TCRdb applied fastp at Q25 and MiXCR to the public reads, then kept only in-frame beta chains. Records with the same CDR3 protein are collapsed into one entry carrying the most frequent genes and DNA. The sample table shows about 38,000 distinct CDR3 sequences, and about an eighth are seen once. The biggest ten clones account for about 32% of the sample. The sample taken for sequencing was PBMCs or a T cell subset sorted from them (not recorded which). These receptors all stem from a young man who had mild COVID-19 (a few samples of this study predate the infection). The sample titles of this study are shuffled in the database, so cell type and time point are left out; the donor was told from shared clones.

This clonotype was seen ten or more times. The gene calls are TRBV5-1 and TRBJ1-6; no clear D gene. V dropped 0 bases and J dropped 5 bases, with 9 bases sitting between them. CDR3 size: 15 residues. Per the germline V gene, CDR1 is SGHRS and CDR2 is YFSETQ. The DNA of the CDR3 is TGCGCCAGCAGCTTGGGTTTCGGCGATAATTCACCCCTCCACTTT. Amino acid sequence: CASSLGFGDNSPLHF.

This clonotype was picked up many times. The chain carries TRBV7-6 and TRBJ2-6; D may match TRBD1 or TRBD2 (5 bases each). The germline CDR1 and CDR2 sequences are SGHVS and FNYEAQ. This CDR3 contains 17 residues. The V gene lost 1 base and the J gene lost 4 bases, with 14 bases spanning the gap. This CDR3 is CASSLGFRGSGANVLTF. CDR3 DNA: TGTGCCAGCAGCTTAGGCTTTCGGGGCTCGGGGGCCAACGTCCTGACTTTC.

Ten or more counts support this clonotype. J is TRBJ2-7 and V is TRBV20-1; 8 nucleotides align to TRBD2. Germline assignment: CDR1 DFQATT and CDR2 SNEGSKA (reference sequence). The CDR3 spans 14 residues. Trimming at V came to 5 bases and at J to 4 bases, leaving 10 bases not matched to a gene. The chain's CDR3 is CSARRSGGDYEQYV. CDR3 nucleotide sequence: TGCAGTGCTCGTAGAAGCGGGGGAGATTACGAGCAGTACGTC.

This clonotype was observed many times. This chain links TRBV20-1 with TRBJ2-7; the D gene is possibly TRBD2 (6 bases). The CDR3 sequence is 12 residues long. Germline CDR1 DFQATT, CDR2 SNEGSKA (reference sequence). Between the trimmed V and J ends, which lost 5 bases and 1 base, there was a span of 9 bases. The CDR3 spells CSASGLSYEQYF. CDR3 in DNA: TGCAGTGCTTCGGGACTTTCCTACGAGCAGTACTTC.

This clonotype was seen many times. The V gene is TRBV3-1, the J gene TRBJ2-1, with 8 bases fitting TRBD2. Germline trimming cut 3 bases from V and 7 bases from J; bases unmatched to any gene: 5. The CDR3 contains 14 residues. Germline assignment: CDR1 LGHDT and CDR2 YNNKEL (reference sequence). CDR3 amino acids: CASSQRGAGNEQFF. Written as DNA, the CDR3 is TGTGCCAGCAGCCAGCGGGGGGCCGGGAATGAGCAGTTCTTC.

This clonotype has at least ten counts. The genes are TRBV6-5 and TRBJ2-2; 9 nucleotides agree with TRBD1. Germline V gives CDR1 MNHEY, CDR2 SVGAGI. After removal of 2 bases from V and 7 bases from J, the junction contained 8 bases not matched to a gene. The CDR3 runs to 16 residues. DNA for the CDR3: TGTGCCAGCAGTTACAGTGGGGACAGGGCCGGCGGGGAGCTGTTTTTT. It specifies CASSYSGDRAGGELFF.

This clonotype was detected many times. This chain links TRBV4-3 with TRBJ2-5; 7 nucleotides match TRBD2. Germline CDR1 reads LGHNA; CDR2 reads YSLEER. The junction had 7 bases not matched to a gene; V was cut back by 4 bases and J by 5 bases. The CDR3 consists of 14 residues. Here the CDR3 reads CASSPSLATETQYF. The CDR3, as DNA: TGCGCCAGCAGCCCGTCACTAGCGACCGAGACCCAGTACTTC.

This clonotype was picked up many times. The gene calls are TRBV7-2 and TRBJ2-6, with D perhaps TRBD2 (5 bases). CDR1 and CDR2 from the germline V gene are SGHTA and FQGNSA. The CDR3 contains 16 residues. V was pared by 5 bases and J by 0 bases, with 11 bases between. In DNA form, the CDR3 reads TGTGCCAGCAGCCTGGACTCCAGCTCTGGGGCCAACGTCCTGACTTTC. It translates to CASSLDSSSGANVLTF.

This clonotype was observed many times. The chain has TRBV7-3 and TRBJ2-5; D may be TRBD1 (5 bases). This CDR3 has 14 amino acids. Germline CDR1 is SGHTA and CDR2 is FQGTGA. Trimming took off 1 base at V and 7 bases at J, with 13 bases between the two ends. The CDR3 is CASSLNLGQGTQYF. CDR3 sequence (DNA): TGTGCCAGCAGCTTAAATCTCGGGCAGGGGACCCAGTACTTC.

This clonotype showed up just a few times. V gene TRBV12-3 or TRBV12-4 combines with J gene TRBJ1-1; D unclear. The V end lost 10 bases, the J end lost 1 base, and 19 bases lay between the germline ends. This CDR3 has 15 amino acids. The DNA of the CDR3 is TGTGCCACCAAGTATCCGGGAACAGAGAACACTGAAGCTTTCTTT. Its translation is CATKYPGTENTEAFF.

The table lists this clonotype with many counts. V is TRBV29-1 and J is TRBJ2-5; D is uncertain. The germline V gene has CDR1 SQVTM and CDR2 ANQGSEA. The CDR3 runs to 12 residues. Trimming took 4 bases from V and 3 from J, leaving 9 bases between them. The CDR3 DNA reads TGCAGCGTTGTATCCAGCAAAGAGACCCAGTACTTC. Amino acid sequence: CSVVSSKETQYF.

This clonotype showed up many times. The CDR3 sequence is CASSFRLGVRGETQYF. The CDR3 DNA follows: TGTGCCAGCAGCTTCCGACTAGGAGTCCGCGGGGAGACCCAGTACTTC. This chain uses TRBV11-2 with TRBJ2-5; perhaps TRBD2 as D (6 bases). CDR1 and CDR2 from the germline V gene are SGHAT and FQNNGV. This CDR3 has 16 amino acids. Trimming pared 3 bases from V and 5 bases from J, leaving 19 bases between.

The table lists this clonotype with many counts. This chain joins TRBV19 and TRBJ2-3; TRBD2 might be the D (6 bases). The CDR3 length is 13 residues. V was shortened by 5 bases and J by 6 bases, with 12 bases between the two germline ends. Germline loops: CDR1 LNHDA, CDR2 SQIVND (reference sequence). The CDR3 DNA sequence: TGTGCCAGTAGTCCCATGGGAGGCGATACGCAGTATTTT. Its translation is CASSPMGGDTQYF.

This clonotype was detected ten times or more. This rearrangement joins TRBV7-2 to TRBJ2-5, with 7 bases that match TRBD2. The V segment lost 5 bases and the J segment 2 bases; nucleotides outside the gene matches: 2. Germline V gene sequence: CDR1 SGHTA, CDR2 FQGNSA. This CDR3 is built from 13 residues. For the CDR3, the DNA is TGTGCCAGCAGCCTGCGGGAGCAAGAGACCCAGTACTTC. Amino acid sequence: CASSLREQETQYF.

Many counts were recorded for this clonotype. The CDR3 bases are TGTGCCACCAGTGACACCAAGACAGGGATCGGAGAGACCCAGTACTTC. It yields the protein CATSDTKTGIGETQYF. The rearrangement uses TRBV24-1 and TRBJ2-5, with 7 positions matching TRBD1. V lost 4 bases, J lost 4 bases, and 11 bases stayed unmatched. Germline lookup yields CDR1 KGHDR and CDR2 SFDVKD. CDR3 length: 16 residues.

This clonotype was seen ten or more times. The chain employs TRBV3-1 and TRBJ2-1; 11 bases agree with TRBD2. CDR1 is LGHDT, CDR2 YNNKEL, per germline (reference sequence). Trimming removed 2 bases from V and 7 bases from J; junction bases left unmatched: 7. The CDR3 is 16 residues long. The CDR3 DNA reads TGTGCCAGCAGCCAATTAGCGGGGGGGCGTAGGAATGAGCAGTTCTTC. Amino acids: CASSQLAGGRRNEQFF.

This clonotype showed up many times. The chain combines TRBV3-1 with TRBJ1-1; TRBD1 aligns across 7 bases. CDR3 length: 12 amino acids. J gave up 11 bases and V 3 bases, and 6 bases lay outside the gene matches. The germline gives CDR1 LGHDT, CDR2 YNNKEL (reference sequence). CDR3 loop: CASSQARTGAFF. As DNA, the CDR3 is TGTGCCAGCAGCCAGGCTAGGACAGGCGCTTTCTTT. The entire variable domain, with the rest obtained from reference TRBV3-1 and TRBJ1-1, is as follows: DTAVSQTPKYLVTQMGNDKSIKCEQNLGHDTMYWYKQDSKKFLKIMFSYNNKELIINETVPNRFSPKSPDKAHLNLHINSLELGDSAVYFCASSQARTGAFFGQGTRLTVV.

This clonotype occurred many times. The chain carries TRBV4-2 and TRBJ2-7, with TRBD1 matching over 9 bases. The germline gives CDR1 LGHNA, CDR2 YNFKEQ. The trim removed 2 bases at V and 2 bases at J, leaving 7 bases unmatched. The CDR3 contains 16 residues. The CDR3 here is CASSQRTGAVTYEQYF. The CDR3 bases are TGTGCCAGCAGCCAAAGGACAGGGGCTGTCACCTACGAGCAGTACTTC.

This clonotype was counted a few times. The genes are TRBV11-2 and TRBJ1-5; no definite D call. CDR1 SGHAT and CDR2 FQNNGV come from the germline V gene. V gave up 4 bases and J gave up 8 bases, with 15 bases separating them. The CDR3 is 14 amino acids. The CDR3 nucleotides read TGTGCCAGCAGCTCCCGGGCCCGAGGGAAGCCCCAGCATTTT. Encoded protein: CASSSRARGKPQHF. The entire variable domain, with the rest obtained from reference TRBV11-2 and TRBJ1-5, is as follows: EAGVAQSPRYKIIEKRQSVAFWCNPISGHATLYWYQQILGQGPKLLIQFQNNGVVDDSQLPKDRFSAERLKGVDSTLKIQPAKLEDSAVYLCASSSRARGKPQHFGDGTRLSIL.

Ten or more counts support this clonotype. This chain joins TRBV10-3 and TRBJ1-4; tentatively, D is TRBD1 (5 bases). This CDR3 is built from 13 residues. Between the trimmed V and J ends, which lost 6 bases and 8 bases, there was a span of 13 bases. Per the germline V gene, CDR1 is ENHRY and CDR2 is SYGVKD. CDR3 in amino acids: CAISAGTGEKLFF. CDR3 DNA: TGTGCCATCAGCGCGGGGACGGGAGAAAAACTGTTTTTT.

At least ten counts were recorded for this clonotype. The V gene is TRBV7-9, the J gene TRBJ2-7; D assignment may be TRBD1 or TRBD2 (5 bases each). The CDR3 contains 13 residues. Germline values: CDR1 SEHNR, CDR2 FQNEAQ (reference sequence). The germline V and J ends were trimmed by 3 bases and 3 bases, with 9 bases remaining between them. The CDR3 region is CASSFRDVYEQYF. In nucleotides, the CDR3 is TGTGCCAGCAGCTTCCGGGACGTCTACGAGCAGTACTTC.

This clonotype has a count of ten or more. This chain connects TRBV7-9 to TRBJ1-5, with a possible D match to TRBD1 (5 bases). Germline V gene lookup returns CDR1 SEHNR and CDR2 FQNEAQ (reference sequence). V lost 3 bases to trimming and J lost 7 bases, with 10 bases between them. This CDR3 is 13 amino acids long. The CDR3 DNA sequence: TGTGCCAGCAGCTTGCAGGGTGGACAGCCCCAGCATTTT. Its translation: CASSLQGGQPQHF.

This clonotype came up many times. The CDR3 reads CASSLFGGRTEAFF. CDR3 DNA sequence: TGCGCCAGCAGCTTGTTTGGAGGGAGGACTGAAGCTTTCTTT. The rearrangement links TRBV5-1 to TRBJ1-1, with D hard to call. V shed 1 base and J shed 5 bases, with 12 bases lying between them. The CDR3 is 14 amino acids. Per germline, CDR1 SGHRS and CDR2 YFSETQ.

In its sample, this clonotype was seen many times. This chain uses TRBV12-3 or TRBV12-4 with TRBJ2-6; 9 bases fit TRBD1. J gave up 1 base and V 11 bases, and 12 bases lay outside the gene matches. This CDR3 has 17 amino acids. CDR3 protein: CASHAGQGFSGANVLTF. In DNA form, the CDR3 reads TGTGCCTCACACGCGGGACAGGGTTTTTCTGGGGCCAACGTCCTGACTTTC.

This clonotype was detected ten times or more. The gene calls are TRBV12-5 and TRBJ2-3, with D possibly matching TRBD1 (6 bases). Germline lookup yields CDR1 LGHNT and CDR2 FRNRAP. V was shortened by 2 bases and J by 8 bases, with 20 bases between the two germline ends. The CDR3 contains 16 residues. In DNA, the CDR3 is TGTGCTAGTGGTTTGTTGGGGGCGGATACCCGTGTTACGCAGTATTTT. Translating it yields CASGLLGADTRVTQYF.

In this sample, this clonotype turned up many times. The chain links TRBV30 to TRBJ2-2; D may be TRBD2 (7 bases). The CDR3 contains 15 residues. From germline, CDR1 is GTSNPN and CDR2 SVGIG (reference sequence). Trimming left V 3 bases short and J 3 bases short, with 14 bases between. CDR3 bases: TGTGCCTGGAGACCGGGGGGCCGTTACACCGGGGAGCTGTTTTTT. This translates into CAWRPGGRYTGELFF.

In its sample, this clonotype was seen many times. The J gene is TRBJ2-1, the V gene TRBV2, with unresolved D. Per germline, CDR1 SNHLY and CDR2 FYNNEI. This CDR3 has 15 residues. V was pared by 1 base and J by 5 bases, with 12 bases between. The CDR3 region has the DNA TGTGCCAGCAGTGAAGACCCCTCAGCCAACAATGAGCAGTTCTTC. Protein product: CASSEDPSANNEQFF.

This clonotype was counted ten times or more. The chain uses TRBV18 and TRBJ1-1; no clear D. CDR1 and CDR2 (germline): KGHSH, LQKENI. This CDR3 has 13 residues. V was clipped by 3 bases and J by 0 bases, with 5 bases between them. CDR3 region: CASSPQVNTEAFF. DNA for the CDR3: TGTGCCAGCTCACCGCAGGTGAACACTGAAGCTTTCTTT.

This clonotype appeared many times. For the CDR3, the DNA is TGTGCCAGCAGCACCAGGACAGGGACGAATGAGCAGTTCTTC. It translates to CASSTRTGTNEQFF. The J gene is TRBJ2-1, the V gene TRBV5-6; 8 bases line up with TRBD1. CDR1 is SGHDT, CDR2 YYEEEE, per germline. V shed 4 bases, J shed 7 bases, and the junction held 7 bases outside the gene matches. This CDR3 is 14 amino acids long.

This clonotype was observed at least ten times. This chain joins TRBV6-2 or TRBV6-3 and TRBJ1-6; 8 bases agree with TRBD1. The germline V gene has CDR1 MNHEY and CDR2 SVGEGT. V trimming: 7 bases; J trimming: 7 bases; junction bases outside the gene matches: 3. This CDR3 contains 13 residues. CDR3 sequence (DNA): TGTGCCAGCACCCGACAGGGGAATTCACCCCTCCACTTT. Encoded protein: CASTRQGNSPLHF.